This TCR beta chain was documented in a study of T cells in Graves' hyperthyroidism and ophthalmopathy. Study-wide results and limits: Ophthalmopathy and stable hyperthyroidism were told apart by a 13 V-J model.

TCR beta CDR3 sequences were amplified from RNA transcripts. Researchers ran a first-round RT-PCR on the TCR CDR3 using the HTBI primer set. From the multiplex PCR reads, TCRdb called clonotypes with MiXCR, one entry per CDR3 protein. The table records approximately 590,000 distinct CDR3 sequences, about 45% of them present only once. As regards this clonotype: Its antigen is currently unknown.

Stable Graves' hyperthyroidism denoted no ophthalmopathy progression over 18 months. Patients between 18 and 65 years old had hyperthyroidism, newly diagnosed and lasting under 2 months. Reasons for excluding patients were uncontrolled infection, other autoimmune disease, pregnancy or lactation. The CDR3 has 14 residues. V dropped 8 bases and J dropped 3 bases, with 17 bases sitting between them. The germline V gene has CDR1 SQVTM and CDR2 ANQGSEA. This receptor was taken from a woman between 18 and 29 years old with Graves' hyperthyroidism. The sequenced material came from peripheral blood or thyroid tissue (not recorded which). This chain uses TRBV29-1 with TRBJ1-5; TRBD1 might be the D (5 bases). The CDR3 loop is CSPEGPGLNQPQHF. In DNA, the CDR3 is TGCAGCCCAGAGGGGCCCGGCCTCAATCAGCCCCAGCATTTT.